The rows below give T cell receptor beta chains drawn from one sample of a study of cytomegalovirus exposure and HLA in healthy donors. Measured with immunoSEQ multiplex PCR; TCRdb has only the in-frame clones, and not every one. The sample comprises under 65,000 clones, 90% to 95% of which are singletons, and approximately 6.4% rests with the top ten. Sample: PBMCs. Every receptor here comes from a woman aged 18-29 years in good health and CMV-seropositive. Each CDR3 is given without its conserved first and last residue. Each record gives: D gene, V gene, CDR3 protein. A D gene is named only where the DNA matches it firmly.

D: .
V: TRBV28
CDR3: ASRRHGDGEKLF

D: TRBD1
V: TRBV19
CDR3: ASSVNRGDIQY

D: TRBD2
V: TRBV7-3
CDR3: ASSLSLGSGGQLF

D: .
V: TRBV6-5
CDR3: ASSANPQNTEAF

D: .
V: TRBV29-1
CDR3: SVAKGQGENQPQH

D: .
V: TRBV7-8
CDR3: ASQRSAGPGNTEAF

D: .
V: TRBV7-6
CDR3: ASSPRASVSTDTQY

D: TRBD2
V: TRBV7-9
CDR3: ASSLAERGYTDTQY

D: TRBD1
V: TRBV2
CDR3: ASSDGDRGVAEAF

D: TRBD1
V: TRBV7-9
CDR3: ASSLAQGASGNTIY

D: TRBD1
V: TRBV11-2
CDR3: ASSFGTVNTGELF

D: TRBD1
V: TRBV28
CDR3: ASSLEQGAYGYT

D: TRBD1
V: TRBV10-2
CDR3: ASEGQGPYNEQF

D: TRBD2
V: TRBV9
CDR3: ASSTSGGQETQY

D: TRBD2
V: TRBV9
CDR3: ASSVATSGRAGETQY

D: .
V: TRBV7-8
CDR3: ASSLGGVSSPLH

D: TRBD1
V: TRBV7-9
CDR3: ASSLAWDRDYNEQF

D: TRBD2
V: TRBV5-6
CDR3: ASREGNGTSGSYGEQF

D: .
V: TRBV5-8
CDR3: ASTTGLGTEAF

D: .
V: TRBV28
CDR3: ASSFPRPRETQY

D: .
V: TRBV5-1
CDR3: ASSLGGESQPQH

D: .
V: TRBV27
CDR3: ASSSEPGQDEKLF

D: TRBD2
V: TRBV5-4
CDR3: ASSVLAGGDTQY

D: .
V: TRBV29-1
CDR3: SVGQFNQPQH

D: .
V: TRBV29-1
CDR3: SVGGSTESYGYT

D: TRBD1
V: TRBV7-2
CDR3: ASSLTGAAPVMSYNEQF

D: .
V: TRBV19
CDR3: ASIDRVNTEAF

D: TRBD2
V: TRBV27
CDR3: ASSPVTSVHNEQF

D: TRBD1
V: TRBV6-4
CDR3: ASSDPWTGANSNQPQH

D: TRBD2
V: TRBV4-1
CDR3: ASSQDVAGWEQF

D: TRBD1
V: TRBV7-7
CDR3: ASSFTGGDTQY

D: .
V: TRBV5-1
CDR3: ASRYRETDTQY

D: .
V: TRBV19
CDR3: ATKSGSSYNEQF

D: TRBD1
V: TRBV7-2
CDR3: ASSYRGLGTYEQY

D: TRBD1
V: TRBV5-1
CDR3: ASSSMDRRNTEAF

D: .
V: TRBV5-1
CDR3: ASSVSGYNEQF

D: .
V: TRBV25-1
CDR3: ASSESVREQF

D: .
V: TRBV2
CDR3: ASSESNTPF

D: TRBD2
V: TRBV9
CDR3: ASSVGGGAYNEQF